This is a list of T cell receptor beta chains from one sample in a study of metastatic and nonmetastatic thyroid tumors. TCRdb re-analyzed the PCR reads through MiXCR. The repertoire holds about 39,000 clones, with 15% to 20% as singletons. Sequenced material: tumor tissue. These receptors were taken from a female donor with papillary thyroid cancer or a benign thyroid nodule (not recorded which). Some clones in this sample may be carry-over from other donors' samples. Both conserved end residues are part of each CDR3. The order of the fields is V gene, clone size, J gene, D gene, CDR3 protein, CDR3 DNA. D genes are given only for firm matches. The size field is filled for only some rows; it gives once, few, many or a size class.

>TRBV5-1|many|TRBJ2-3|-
CASRDVRGTDTQYF
TGCGCCAGCAGGGACGTTCGGGGCACAGATACGCAGTATTTT
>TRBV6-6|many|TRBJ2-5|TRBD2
CASSYPGSGGEETQYF
TGTGCCAGCAGTTACCCCGGTAGCGGGGGGGAAGAGACCCAGTACTTC
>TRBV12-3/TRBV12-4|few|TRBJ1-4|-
CASSPRDNDPATNEKLFF
TGTGCCAGCAGTCCCCGTGACAATGACCCTGCAACTAATGAAAAACTGTTTTTT
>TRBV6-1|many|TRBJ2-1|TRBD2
CASDGTSGGYEQFF
TGTGCCAGCGATGGGACTAGCGGGGGTTATGAGCAGTTCTTC
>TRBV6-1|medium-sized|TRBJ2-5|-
CASSGQSAQTQYF
TGTGCCAGCAGTGGTCAATCCGCCCAGACCCAGTACTTC
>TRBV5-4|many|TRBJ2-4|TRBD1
CASSDRAVSAKNIQYF
TGTGCCAGCAGCGACAGGGCGGTCTCGGCCAAAAACATTCAGTACTTC
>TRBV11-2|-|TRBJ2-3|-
CASSLSPSWGRTDTQYF
TGTGCCAGCAGCTTATCCCCTAGCTGGGGCCGCACAGATACGCAGTATTTT
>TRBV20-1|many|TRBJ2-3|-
CSAPGSLGLGTDTQYF
TGCAGTGCTCCTGGGAGTCTGGGATTAGGCACAGATACGCAGTATTTT
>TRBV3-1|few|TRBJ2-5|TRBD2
CASSQSGREETQYF
TGTGCCAGCAGCCAAAGTGGGCGGGAGGAGACCCAGTACTTC
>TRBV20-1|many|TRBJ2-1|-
CSAKRGNPSYNEQFF
TGCAGTGCAAAACGCGGGAACCCTTCCTACAATGAGCAGTTCTTC
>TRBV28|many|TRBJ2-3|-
CASRSTGPEDTQYF
TGTGCCAGCAGATCAACGGGGCCAGAAGATACGCAGTATTTT
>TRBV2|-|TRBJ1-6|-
CAIFPGVVDSPLHF
TGTGCCATCTTCCCGGGCGTGGTAGATTCACCCCTCCACTTT
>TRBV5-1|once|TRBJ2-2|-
CASSLGAGRIGGELFF
TGCGCCAGCAGCTTGGGTGCAGGGAGGATCGGCGGGGAGCTGTTTTTT
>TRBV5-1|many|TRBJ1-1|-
CASSLGPGGEAFF
TGCGCCAGCAGCTTGGGGCCAGGCGGTGAAGCTTTCTTT
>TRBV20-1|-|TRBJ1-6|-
CSADRGFNSPLHF
TGCAGTGCTGATAGGGGTTTTAATTCACCCCTCCACTTT
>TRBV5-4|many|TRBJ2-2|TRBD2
CASSWTSGGTGELFF
TGTGCCAGCAGTTGGACTAGCGGCGGCACCGGGGAGCTGTTTTTT
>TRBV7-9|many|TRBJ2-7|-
CASSLDHNYEQYF
TGTGCCAGCAGCTTAGATCACAACTACGAGCAGTACTTC
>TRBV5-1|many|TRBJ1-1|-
CASSPPRERIPPEAFF
TGCGCCAGCAGCCCCCCAAGGGAGCGTATCCCCCCTGAAGCTTTCTTT
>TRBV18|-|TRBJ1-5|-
CASANAGAQPQHF
TGTGCCAGCGCCAACGCCGGGGCTCAGCCCCAGCATTTT
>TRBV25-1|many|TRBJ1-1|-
CASSEYQKREAFF
TGTGCCAGCAGTGAATACCAAAAGAGGGAAGCTTTCTTT
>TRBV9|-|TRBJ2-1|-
CASSVGSEGPVIFNEQFF
TGTGCCAGCAGCGTAGGGTCAGAGGGTCCAGTAATATTCAATGAGCAGTTCTTC
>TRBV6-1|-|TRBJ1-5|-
CASNRDERVAQHF
TGTGCCAGCAACCGGGACGAACGGGTGGCCCAGCATTTT
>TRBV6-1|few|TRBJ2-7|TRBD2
CASTGTSGGQYF
TGTGCCAGCACAGGGACTAGCGGGGGCCAGTACTTC
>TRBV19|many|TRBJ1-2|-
CASTTTNYGYTF
TGTGCCAGTACCACTACTAACTATGGCTACACCTTC
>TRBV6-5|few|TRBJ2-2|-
CASSYNTPNTGELFF
TGTGCCAGCAGTTACAACACCCCGAACACCGGGGAGCTGTTTTTT
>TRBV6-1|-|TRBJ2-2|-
CASRAAPTGQLSF
TGTGCCAGCAGAGCTGCCCCCACCGGGCAGCTGTCTTTT
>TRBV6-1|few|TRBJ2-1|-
CANSLVGWAVGNEQFF
TGTGCCAACAGCCTGGTTGGGTGGGCGGTGGGCAATGAGCAGTTCTTC
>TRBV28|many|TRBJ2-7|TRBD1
CASSSSGTGNFYEQYF
TGTGCCAGCAGCTCCTCCGGGACAGGGAACTTCTACGAGCAGTACTTC
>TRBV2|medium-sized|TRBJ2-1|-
CASSFDGNNEQFF
TGTGCCAGCAGTTTTGACGGTAACAATGAGCAGTTCTTC
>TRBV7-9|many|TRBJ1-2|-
CASSFGAGYTF
TGTGCCAGCAGCTTCGGTGCCGGCTACACCTTC